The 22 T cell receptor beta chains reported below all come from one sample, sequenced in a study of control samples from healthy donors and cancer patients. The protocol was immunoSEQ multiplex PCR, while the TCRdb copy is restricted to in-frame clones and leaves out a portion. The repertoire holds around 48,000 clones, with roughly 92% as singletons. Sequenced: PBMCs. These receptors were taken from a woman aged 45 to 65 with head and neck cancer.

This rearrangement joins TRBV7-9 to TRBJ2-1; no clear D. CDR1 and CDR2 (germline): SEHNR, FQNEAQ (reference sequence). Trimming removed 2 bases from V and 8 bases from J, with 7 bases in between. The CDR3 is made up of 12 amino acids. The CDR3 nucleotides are TGTGCCAGCAGCTTAAACTGGGATGAGCAGTTCTTC. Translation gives CASSLNWDEQFF. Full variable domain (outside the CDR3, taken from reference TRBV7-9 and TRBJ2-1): DTGVSQNPRHKITKRGQNVTFRCDPISEHNRLYWYRQTLGQGPEFLTYFQNEAQLEKSRLLSDRFSAERPKGSFSTLEIQRTEQGDSAMYLCASSLNWDEQFFGPGTRLTVL.

The CDR3 nucleotides read TGTGCCAGCAGGGGTAGCGGGGGACAAGAGACCCAGTACTTC. Protein product: CASRGSGGQETQYF. The rearrangement uses TRBV2 and TRBJ2-5; 9 nucleotides agree with TRBD2. Germline V gene lookup returns CDR1 SNHLY and CDR2 FYNNEI. V was pared by 6 bases and J by 2 bases, with 4 bases of the junction left unmatched. The CDR3 runs 14 residues.

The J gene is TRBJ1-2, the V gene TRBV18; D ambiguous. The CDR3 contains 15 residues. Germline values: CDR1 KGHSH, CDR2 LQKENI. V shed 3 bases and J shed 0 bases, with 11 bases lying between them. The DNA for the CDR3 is TGTGCCAGCTCACCTCTGGCGGACCCTAACTATGGCTACACCTTC. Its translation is CASSPLADPNYGYTF.

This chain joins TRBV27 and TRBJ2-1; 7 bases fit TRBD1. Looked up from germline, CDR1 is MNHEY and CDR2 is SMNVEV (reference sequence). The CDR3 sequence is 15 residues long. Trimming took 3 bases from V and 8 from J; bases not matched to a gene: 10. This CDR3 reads CASSLWDSFLDEQFF. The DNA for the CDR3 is TGTGCCAGCAGTTTGTGGGACAGCTTTTTGGATGAGCAGTTCTTC.

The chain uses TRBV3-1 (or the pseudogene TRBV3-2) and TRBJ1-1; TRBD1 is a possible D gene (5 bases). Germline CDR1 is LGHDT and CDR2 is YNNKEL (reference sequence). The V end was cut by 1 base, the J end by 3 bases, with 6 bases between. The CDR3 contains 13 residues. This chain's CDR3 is CASSQGDHTEAFF. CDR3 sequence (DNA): TGTGCCAGCAGCCAAGGGGACCACACTGAAGCTTTCTTT.

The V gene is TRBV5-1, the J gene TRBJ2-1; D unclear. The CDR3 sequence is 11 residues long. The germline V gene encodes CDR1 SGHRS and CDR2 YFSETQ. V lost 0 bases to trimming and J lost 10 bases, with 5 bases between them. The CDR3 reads CASSLDGEQFF. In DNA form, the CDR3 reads TGCGCCAGCAGCTTGGACGGGGAGCAGTTCTTC.

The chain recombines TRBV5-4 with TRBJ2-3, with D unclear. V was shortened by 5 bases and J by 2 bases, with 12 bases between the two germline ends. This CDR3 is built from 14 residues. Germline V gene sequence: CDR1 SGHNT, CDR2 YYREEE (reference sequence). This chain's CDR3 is CASRQARPTDTQYF. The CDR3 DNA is TGTGCCAGCAGGCAGGCTAGACCCACAGATACGCAGTATTTT.

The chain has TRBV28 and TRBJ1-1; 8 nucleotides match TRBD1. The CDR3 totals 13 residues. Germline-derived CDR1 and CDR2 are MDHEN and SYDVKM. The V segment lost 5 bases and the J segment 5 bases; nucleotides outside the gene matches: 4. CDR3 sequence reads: CASSPRGRTEAFF. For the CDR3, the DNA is TGTGCCAGCAGTCCCAGGGGGCGGACTGAAGCTTTCTTT.

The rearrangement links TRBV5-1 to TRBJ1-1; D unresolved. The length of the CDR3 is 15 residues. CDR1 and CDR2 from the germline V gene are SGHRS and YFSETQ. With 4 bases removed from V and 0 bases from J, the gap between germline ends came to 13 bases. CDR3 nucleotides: TGCGCCAGCAGCGTTGACCCTTACTTGAACACTGAAGCTTTCTTT. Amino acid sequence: CASSVDPYLNTEAFF.

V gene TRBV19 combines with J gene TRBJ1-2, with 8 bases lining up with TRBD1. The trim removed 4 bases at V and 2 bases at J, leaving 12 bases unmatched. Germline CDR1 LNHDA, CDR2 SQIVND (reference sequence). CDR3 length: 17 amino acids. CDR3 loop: CASSTRDRLGTNYGYTF. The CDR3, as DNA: TGTGCCAGTAGTACGAGGGACAGGCTGGGGACCAACTATGGCTACACCTTC. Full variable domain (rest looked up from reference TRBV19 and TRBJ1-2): DGGITQSPKYLFRKEGQNVTLSCEQNLNHDAMYWYRQDPGQGLRLIYYSQIVNDFQKGDIAEGYSVSREKKESFPLTVTSAQKNPTAFYLCASSTRDRLGTNYGYTFGSGTRLTVV.

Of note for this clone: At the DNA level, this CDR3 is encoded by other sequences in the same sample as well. This chain's CDR3 is CASSLGQGIYTEAFF. The DNA of the CDR3 is TGCGCCAGCAGCCTGGGACAGGGAATTTACACTGAAGCTTTCTTT. The chain is built from TRBV5-1 and TRBJ1-1; 9 nucleotides agree with TRBD1. With 4 bases clipped from V and 3 bases from J, the junction kept 7 bases outside the gene matches. CDR3 size: 15 residues. Germline V gives CDR1 SGHRS, CDR2 YFSETQ.

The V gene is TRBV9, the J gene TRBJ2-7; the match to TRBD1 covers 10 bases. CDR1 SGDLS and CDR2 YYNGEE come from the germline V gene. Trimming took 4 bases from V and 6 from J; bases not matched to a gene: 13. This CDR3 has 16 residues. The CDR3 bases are TGTGCCAGCAGCCCAGGGACAGGGGACTATCGGGCCGAGCAGTACTTC. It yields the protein CASSPGTGDYRAEQYF.

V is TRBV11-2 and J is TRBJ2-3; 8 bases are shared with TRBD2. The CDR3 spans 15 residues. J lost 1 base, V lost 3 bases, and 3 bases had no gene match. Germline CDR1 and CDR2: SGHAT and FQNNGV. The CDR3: CASSLTSVGTDTQYF. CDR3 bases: TGTGCCAGCAGCTTGACTAGCGTCGGCACAGATACGCAGTATTTT.

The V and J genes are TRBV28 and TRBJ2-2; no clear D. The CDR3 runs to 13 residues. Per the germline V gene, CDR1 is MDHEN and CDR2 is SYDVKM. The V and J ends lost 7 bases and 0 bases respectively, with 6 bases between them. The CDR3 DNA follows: TGTGCCAGCAACCTTGCGAACACCGGGGAGCTGTTTTTT. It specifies CASNLANTGELFF.

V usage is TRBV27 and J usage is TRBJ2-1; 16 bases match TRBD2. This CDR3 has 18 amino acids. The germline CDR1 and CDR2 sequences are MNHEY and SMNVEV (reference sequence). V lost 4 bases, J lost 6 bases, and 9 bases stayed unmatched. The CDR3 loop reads CASSSQGLAGGLSNEQFF. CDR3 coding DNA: TGTGCCAGCAGTTCTCAGGGACTAGCGGGAGGGCTTAGCAATGAGCAGTTCTTC.

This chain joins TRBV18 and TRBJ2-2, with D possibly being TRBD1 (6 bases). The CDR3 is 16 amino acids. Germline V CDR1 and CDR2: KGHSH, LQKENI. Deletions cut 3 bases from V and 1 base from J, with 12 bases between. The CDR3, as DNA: TGTGCCAGCTCACCCCCGGGACATCTGAACACCGGGGAGCTGTTTTTT. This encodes CASSPPGHLNTGELFF.

The CDR3 DNA reads TGCGCCAGCAGCTTGGCTAGCGGGGGGGCTCGGGCAGATACGCAGTATTTT. The encoded protein is CASSLASGGARADTQYF. The chain has TRBV5-1 and TRBJ2-3, with TRBD2 matching 12 bases. CDR3 length: 17 amino acids. The germline CDR1 and CDR2 sequences are SGHRS and YFSETQ. Germline trimming cut 0 bases from V and 4 bases from J; bases unmatched to any gene: 6.

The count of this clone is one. CDR3 residues: CSVDSSDQETQYF. The CDR3 DNA reads TGCAGCGTTGATTCGTCGGACCAAGAGACCCAGTACTTC. The chain recombines TRBV29-1 with TRBJ2-5, with D unresolved. The CDR3 has 13 amino acids. Trimming shortened V by 3 bases and J by 0 bases, and 8 bases separated the two germline ends. Germline V gives CDR1 SQVTM, CDR2 ANQGSEA. The whole variable domain, remainder taken from reference TRBV29-1 and TRBJ2-5, is SAVISQKPSRDICQRGTSLTIQCQVDSQVTMMFWYRQQPGQSLTLIATANQGSEATYESGFVIDKFPISRPNLTFSTLTVSNMSPEDSSIYLCSVDSSDQETQYFGPGTRLLVL.

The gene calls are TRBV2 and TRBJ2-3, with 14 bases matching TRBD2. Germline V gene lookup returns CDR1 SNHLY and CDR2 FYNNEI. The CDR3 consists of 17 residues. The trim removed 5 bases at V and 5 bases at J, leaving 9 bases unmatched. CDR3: CASSRTSGGTMRDTQYF. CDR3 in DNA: TGTGCCAGCAGTCGGACTAGCGGGGGGACGATGCGAGATACGCAGTATTTT.

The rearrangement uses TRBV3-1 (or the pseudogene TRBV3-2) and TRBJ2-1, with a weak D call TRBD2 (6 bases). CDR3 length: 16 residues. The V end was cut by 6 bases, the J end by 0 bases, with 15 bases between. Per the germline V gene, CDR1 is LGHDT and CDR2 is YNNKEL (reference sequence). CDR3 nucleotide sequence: TGTGCCAGCAGTACGGCGGTAGCGGTCTCCTACAATGAGCAGTTCTTC. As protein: CASSTAVAVSYNEQFF.

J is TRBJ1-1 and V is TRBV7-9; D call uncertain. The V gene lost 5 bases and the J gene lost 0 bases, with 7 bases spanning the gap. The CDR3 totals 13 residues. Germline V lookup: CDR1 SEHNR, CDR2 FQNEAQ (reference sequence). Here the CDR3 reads CASSPQMNTEAFF. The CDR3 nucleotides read TGTGCCAGCAGCCCCCAGATGAACACTGAAGCTTTCTTT.

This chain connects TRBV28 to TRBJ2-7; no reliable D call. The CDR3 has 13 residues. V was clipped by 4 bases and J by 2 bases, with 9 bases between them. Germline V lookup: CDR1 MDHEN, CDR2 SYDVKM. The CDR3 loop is CASSSAVPYEQYF. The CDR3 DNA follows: TGTGCCAGCAGTTCGGCAGTCCCCTACGAGCAGTACTTC.